The next 15 T cell receptor beta chains were all read from a single sample in a study of graft-versus-host responses after intestinal transplantation. Clones were read by immunoSEQ multiplex PCR, and TCRdb kept only the in-frame ones, dropping some. The table includes several thousand clones, around three quarters detected once. Here the sequenced sample was PBMCs, taken just over 530 days after intestinal transplant. Every receptor here comes from a human patient who received an intestinal transplant, so some T cells may come from the graft donor.

The gene calls are TRBV4-3 and TRBJ1-2, with a tentative D call TRBD1 (5 bases). The CDR3 runs to 13 residues. CDR1 is LGHNA, CDR2 YSLEER, per germline. Trimming removed 0 bases from V and 7 bases from J, with 9 bases in between. The CDR3 region is CASSQDRQGGYTF. CDR3 bases: TGCGCCAGCAGCCAAGATCGGCAGGGTGGCTACACCTTC.

The chain has TRBV6-5 and TRBJ1-2; D may be TRBD1 (5 bases). Germline CDR1 and CDR2: MNHEY and SVGAGI. Trimming took off 6 bases at V and 4 bases at J, with 12 bases between the two ends. CDR3 size: 13 residues. DNA for the CDR3: TGTGCCAGCAGGACTGTCGACAGCTATGGCTACACCTTC. Translating gives CASRTVDSYGYTF.

This clone was observed a handful of times. V gene TRBV21-1 combines with J gene TRBJ2-2; the listed D gene, TRBD2, was not tested against the DNA. TRBV21-1 is labeled a pseudogene. This CDR3 spans 14 amino acids. This CDR3 reads CASSKGGGSGELFF. CDR3 nucleotide sequence: TGTGCCAGCAGCAAAGGGGGGGGCTCCGGGGAGCTGTTTTTT.

V is TRBV4-1 and J is TRBJ2-5; the D gene is possibly TRBD1 (7 bases). The CDR3 sequence is 14 residues long. Per the germline V gene, CDR1 is MGHRA and CDR2 is YSYEKL. The V and J ends lost 6 bases and 4 bases respectively, with 15 bases between them. In DNA, the CDR3 is TGCGCCAGCAGGAGACAGGGAGGAGGAGAGACCCAGTACTTC. Protein product: CASRRQGGGETQYF.

This clone showed up just a few times. With a much larger clone just one base away, this may be a read error. The chain employs TRBV11-2 and TRBJ2-1; TRBD2 is a possible D gene (6 bases). The V gene's germline CDR1 is SGHAT and CDR2 FQNNGV. The CDR3 runs 15 residues. Written as DNA, the CDR3 is TGTTCCAGCAGCTTAGCGCGGGGCCCCCTCAATGAGCAGTTCTTC. Translation gives CSSSLARGPLNEQFF.

This chain uses TRBV7-9 with TRBJ2-5, with D perhaps TRBD1 (5 bases). The CDR3 consists of 15 residues. V was trimmed by 1 base and J by 3 bases, leaving 12 bases between them. Germline values: CDR1 SEHNR, CDR2 FQNEAQ (reference sequence). The CDR3 region has the DNA TGTGCCAGCAGCTTAGGCGGCAGGGTAGAAGAGACCCAGTACTTC. As protein: CASSLGGRVEETQYF.

V gene TRBV6-5 combines with J gene TRBJ2-7; possibly TRBD2 for D (6 bases). The germline gives CDR1 MNHEY, CDR2 SVGAGI. The CDR3 runs to 15 residues. Trimming stripped 8 bases from V and 10 bases from J, with 27 bases between. The CDR3: CASDRGLDTGLTQYF. Here the CDR3 DNA reads TGTGCCAGCGATCGGGGGTTGGATACGGGACTTACCCAGTACTTC.

V is TRBV18 and J is TRBJ1-1; the match to TRBD1 covers 12 bases. The CDR3 sequence is 14 residues long. V trimming: 6 bases; J trimming: 3 bases; junction bases outside the gene matches: 2. CDR1 is KGHSH, CDR2 LQKENI, per germline. The CDR3 DNA reads as TGTGCCAGCTCGGGACAGGGGGCGGACACTGAAGCTTTCTTT. It specifies CASSGQGADTEAFF.

V is TRBV28 and J is TRBJ1-2; TRBD1 agrees at 7 bases. V gave up 5 bases and J gave up 1 base; unmatched junction bases: 7. The CDR3 has 15 residues. The V gene's germline CDR1 is MDHEN and CDR2 SYDVKM. CDR3 loop: CASSNWDSFNYGYTF. CDR3 nucleotide sequence: TGTGCCAGCAGTAACTGGGACAGTTTTAACTATGGCTACACCTTC.

J is TRBJ1-4 and V is TRBV7-2; TRBD1 might be the D (5 bases). V was cut by 6 bases and J by 0 bases, with 11 bases left in between. CDR1 and CDR2 from the germline V gene are SGHTA and FQGNSA. This CDR3 has 15 amino acids. The CDR3 DNA follows: TGTGCCAGCAGACCATCAGGGTCAACTAATGAAAAACTGTTTTTT. This codes for CASRPSGSTNEKLFF. The variable domain in full, completed from reference TRBV7-2 and TRBJ1-4, reads GAGVSQSPSNKVTEKGKDVELRCDPISGHTALYWYRQSLGQGLEFLIYFQGNSAPDKSGLPSDRFSAERTGGSVSTLTIQRTQQEDSAVYLCASRPSGSTNEKLFFGSGTQLSVL.

This chain joins TRBV5-5 and TRBJ2-7, with D tentatively TRBD2 (5 bases). The V gene lost 4 bases and the J gene lost 2 bases, with 10 bases spanning the gap. The CDR3 runs 13 residues. Germline V gene data show CDR1 as SGHKS and CDR2 as YYEKEE (reference sequence). The CDR3, as DNA: TGTGCCAGCAGCCCATGGGGAGCCTACGAGCAGTACTTC. Translation: CASSPWGAYEQYF.

The chain has TRBV6-6 and TRBJ1-5, with TRBD1 matching over 7 bases. The CDR3 is 14 residues long. In germline, CDR1 is MNHNY, CDR2 SVGAGI (reference sequence). The V gene end was trimmed by 6 bases and the J gene end by 8 bases; junction bases not matched to a gene: 10. The CDR3 is CASSRQGVSEPQHF. The CDR3 nucleotides read TGTGCCAGCAGCCGACAGGGCGTGAGTGAGCCCCAGCATTTT.

This chain links TRBV18 with TRBJ1-2; 9 positions match TRBD1. The CDR3 extends over 17 amino acids. The germline gives CDR1 KGHSH, CDR2 LQKENI. Trimming took 5 bases from V and 0 from J; bases not matched to a gene: 10. DNA for the CDR3: TGTGCCAGCTCAAAGCAGGACAGGGGAGGGACTAACTATGGCTACACCTTC. This sequence encodes CASSKQDRGGTNYGYTF.

The rearrangement joins TRBV5-1 to TRBJ2-7, with 8 positions matching TRBD2. From germline, CDR1 is SGHRS and CDR2 YFSETQ. This CDR3 contains 15 residues. J lost 5 bases, V lost 4 bases, and 11 bases had no gene match. CDR3 in amino acids: CASSPTGTRAHEQYF. Here the CDR3 DNA reads TGCGCCAGCAGCCCGACCGGGACTAGGGCCCACGAGCAGTACTTC.

The V gene is TRBV27, the J gene TRBJ2-2; D call uncertain. The germline V gene encodes CDR1 MNHEY and CDR2 SMNVEV (reference sequence). This CDR3 contains 14 residues. With 3 bases removed from V and 3 bases from J, the gap between germline ends came to 8 bases. The CDR3 loop reads CASSLLGHTGELFF. The CDR3 region has the DNA TGTGCCAGCAGTTTGCTAGGTCACACCGGGGAGCTGTTTTTT.